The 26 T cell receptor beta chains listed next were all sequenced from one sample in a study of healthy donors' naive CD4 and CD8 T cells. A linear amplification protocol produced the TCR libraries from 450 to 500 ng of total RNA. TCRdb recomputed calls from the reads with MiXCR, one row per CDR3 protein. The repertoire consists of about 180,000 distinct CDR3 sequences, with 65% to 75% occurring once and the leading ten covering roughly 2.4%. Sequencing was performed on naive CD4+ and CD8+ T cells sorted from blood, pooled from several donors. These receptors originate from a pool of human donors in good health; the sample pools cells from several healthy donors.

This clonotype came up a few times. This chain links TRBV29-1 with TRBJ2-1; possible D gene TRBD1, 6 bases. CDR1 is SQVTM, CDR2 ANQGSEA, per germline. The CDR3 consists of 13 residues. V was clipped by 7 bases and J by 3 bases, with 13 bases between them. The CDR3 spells CSAGGQIYNEQFF. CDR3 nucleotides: TGCAGCGCTGGAGGACAGATCTACAATGAGCAGTTCTTC.

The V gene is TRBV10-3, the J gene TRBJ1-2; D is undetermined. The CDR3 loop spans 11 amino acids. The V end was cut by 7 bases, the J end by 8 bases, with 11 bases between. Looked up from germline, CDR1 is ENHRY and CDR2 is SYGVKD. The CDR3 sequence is CAITTPVGYTF. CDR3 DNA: TGTGCCATCACCACCCCTGTCGGCTACACCTTC.

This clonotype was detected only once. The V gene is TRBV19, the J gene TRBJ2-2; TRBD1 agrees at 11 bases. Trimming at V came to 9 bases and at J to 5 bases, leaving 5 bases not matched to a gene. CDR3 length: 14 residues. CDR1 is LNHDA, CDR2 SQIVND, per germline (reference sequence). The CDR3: CASSWDRGTGELFF. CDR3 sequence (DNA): TGTGCCAGCTCGTGGGACAGGGGGACCGGGGAGCTGTTTTTT.

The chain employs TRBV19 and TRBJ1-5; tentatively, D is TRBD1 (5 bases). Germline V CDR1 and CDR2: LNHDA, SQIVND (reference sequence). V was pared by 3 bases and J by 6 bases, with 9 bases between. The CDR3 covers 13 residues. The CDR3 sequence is CASSMTVSQPQHF. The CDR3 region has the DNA TGTGCCAGTAGTATGACAGTGTCTCAGCCCCAGCATTTT.

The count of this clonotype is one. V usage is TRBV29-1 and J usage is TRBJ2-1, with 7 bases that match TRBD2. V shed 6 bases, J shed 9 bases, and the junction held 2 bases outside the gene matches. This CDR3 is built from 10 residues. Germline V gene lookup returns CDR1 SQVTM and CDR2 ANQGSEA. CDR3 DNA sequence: TGCAGCGTACCGGGAGGTGAGCAGTTCTTC. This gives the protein CSVPGGEQFF.

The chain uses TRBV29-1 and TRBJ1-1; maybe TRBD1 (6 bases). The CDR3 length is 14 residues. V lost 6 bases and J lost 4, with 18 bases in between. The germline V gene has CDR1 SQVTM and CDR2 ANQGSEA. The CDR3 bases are TGCAGCGTGGGGGTGAGAGGACAGCGCACTGAAGCTTTCTTT. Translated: CSVGVRGQRTEAFF.

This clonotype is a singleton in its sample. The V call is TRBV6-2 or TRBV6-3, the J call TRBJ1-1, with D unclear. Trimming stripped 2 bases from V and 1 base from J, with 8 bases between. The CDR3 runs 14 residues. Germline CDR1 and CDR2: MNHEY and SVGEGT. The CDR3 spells CASSYPEGNTEAFF. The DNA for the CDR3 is TGTGCCAGCAGTTACCCAGAAGGGAACACTGAAGCTTTCTTT.

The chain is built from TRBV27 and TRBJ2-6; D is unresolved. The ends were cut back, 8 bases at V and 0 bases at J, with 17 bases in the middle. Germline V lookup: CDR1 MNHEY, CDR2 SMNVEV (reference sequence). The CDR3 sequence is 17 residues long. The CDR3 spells CASRRDDGYSGANVLTF. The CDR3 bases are TGTGCCAGCCGACGTGACGATGGCTACTCTGGGGCCAACGTCCTGACTTTC.

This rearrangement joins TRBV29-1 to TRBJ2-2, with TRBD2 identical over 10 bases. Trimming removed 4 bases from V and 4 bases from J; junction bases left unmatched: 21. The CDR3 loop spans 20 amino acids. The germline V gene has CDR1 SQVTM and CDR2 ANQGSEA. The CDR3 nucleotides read TGCAGCGTTGGAGGTGTTATAGGGTCTAGCGGGAGTTCTGGCACCGGGGAGCTGTTTTTT. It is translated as CSVGGVIGSSGSSGTGELFF.

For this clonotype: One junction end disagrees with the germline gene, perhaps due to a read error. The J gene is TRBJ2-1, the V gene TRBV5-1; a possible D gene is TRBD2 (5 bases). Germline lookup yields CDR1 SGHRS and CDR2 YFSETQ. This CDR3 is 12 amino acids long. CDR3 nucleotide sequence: TGTGCCAGCAGCTGGTCGGGAACAGAGCAGTTCTTC. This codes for CASSWSGTEQFF.

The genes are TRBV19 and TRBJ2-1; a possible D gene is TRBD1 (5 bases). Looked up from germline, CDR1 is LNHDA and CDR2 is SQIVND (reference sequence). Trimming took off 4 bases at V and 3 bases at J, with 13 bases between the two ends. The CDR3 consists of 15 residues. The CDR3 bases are TGTGCCAGTAGTAGAGCAGGGCGGCTCTACAATGAGCAGTTCTTC. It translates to CASSRAGRLYNEQFF.

CDR3 DNA sequence: TGTGCCAGTAGTACCACAGGGTCCAGCAATCAGCCCCAGCATTTT. This translates into CASSTTGSSNQPQHF. The chain couples TRBV19 to TRBJ1-5; D may be TRBD1 (6 bases). V lost 4 bases and J 1 base, leaving 11 bases between the germline ends. CDR1 LNHDA and CDR2 SQIVND come from the germline V gene (reference sequence). This CDR3 is built from 15 residues. The full variable domain, completed using reference TRBV19 and TRBJ1-5, is DGGITQSPKYLFRKEGQNVTLSCEQNLNHDAMYWYRQDPGQGLRLIYYSQIVNDFQKGDIAEGYSVSREKKESFPLTVTSAQKNPTAFYLCASSTTGSSNQPQHFGDGTRLSIL.

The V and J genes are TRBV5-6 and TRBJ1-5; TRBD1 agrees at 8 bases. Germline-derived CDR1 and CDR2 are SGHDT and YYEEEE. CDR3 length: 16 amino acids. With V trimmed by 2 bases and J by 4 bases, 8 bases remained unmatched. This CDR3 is CASSFGRGRENQPQHF. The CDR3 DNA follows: TGTGCCAGCAGCTTCGGCAGGGGGCGCGAAAATCAGCCCCAGCATTTT.

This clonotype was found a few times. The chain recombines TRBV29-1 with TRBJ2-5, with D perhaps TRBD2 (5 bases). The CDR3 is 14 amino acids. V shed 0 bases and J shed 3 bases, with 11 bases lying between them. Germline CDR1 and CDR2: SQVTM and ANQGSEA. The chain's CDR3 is CSVEDLEGEETQYF. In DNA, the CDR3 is TGCAGCGTTGAAGATCTCGAGGGAGAAGAGACCCAGTACTTC.

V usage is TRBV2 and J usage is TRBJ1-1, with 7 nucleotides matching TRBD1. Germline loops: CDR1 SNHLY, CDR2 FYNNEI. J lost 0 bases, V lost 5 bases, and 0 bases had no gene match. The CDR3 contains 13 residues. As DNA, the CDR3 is TGTGCCAGCAGTACAGGGGTGAACACTGAAGCTTTCTTT. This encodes CASSTGVNTEAFF.

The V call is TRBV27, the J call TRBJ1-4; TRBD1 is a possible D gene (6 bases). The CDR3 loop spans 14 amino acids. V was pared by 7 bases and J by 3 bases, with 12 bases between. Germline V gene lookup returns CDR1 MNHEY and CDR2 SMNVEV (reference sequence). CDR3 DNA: TGTGCCAGCAAATTACAGGGATCTAATGAAAAACTGTTTTTT. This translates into CASKLQGSNEKLFF.

The CDR3 is CASSYSAGNTGELFF. The CDR3 region has the DNA TGTGCCAGCAGTTACTCGGCAGGGAACACCGGGGAGCTGTTTTTT. This sequence joins TRBV6-5 and TRBJ2-2; D is uncertain. The ends were cut back, 0 bases at V and 1 base at J, with 6 bases in the middle. Germline CDR1 MNHEY, CDR2 SVGAGI. CDR3 length: 15 residues.

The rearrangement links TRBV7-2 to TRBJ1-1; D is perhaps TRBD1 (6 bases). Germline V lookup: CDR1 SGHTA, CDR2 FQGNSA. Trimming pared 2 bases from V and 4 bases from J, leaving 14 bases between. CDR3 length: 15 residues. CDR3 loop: CASSLRRGLGTEAFF. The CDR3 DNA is TGTGCCAGCAGCTTACGTCGGGGGCTGGGCACTGAAGCTTTCTTT. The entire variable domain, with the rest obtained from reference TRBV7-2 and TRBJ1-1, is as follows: GAGVSQSPSNKVTEKGKDVELRCDPISGHTALYWYRQSLGQGLEFLIYFQGNSAPDKSGLPSDRFSAERTGGSVSTLTIQRTQQEDSAVYLCASSLRRGLGTEAFFGQGTRLTVV.

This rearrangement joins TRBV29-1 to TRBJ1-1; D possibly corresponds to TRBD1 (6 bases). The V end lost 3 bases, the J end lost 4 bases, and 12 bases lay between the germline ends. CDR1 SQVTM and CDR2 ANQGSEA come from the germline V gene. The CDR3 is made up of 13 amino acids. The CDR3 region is CSVEEGVSTEAFF. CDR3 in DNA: TGCAGCGTTGAGGAGGGGGTAAGCACTGAAGCTTTCTTT.

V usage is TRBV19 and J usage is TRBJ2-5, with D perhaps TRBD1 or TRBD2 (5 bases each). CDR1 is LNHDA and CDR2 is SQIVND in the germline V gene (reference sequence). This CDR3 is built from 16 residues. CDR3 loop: CAEPPTRGTLTETQYF. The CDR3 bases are TGTGCTGAACCACCAACTAGGGGTACTCTAACAGAGACCCAGTACTTC.

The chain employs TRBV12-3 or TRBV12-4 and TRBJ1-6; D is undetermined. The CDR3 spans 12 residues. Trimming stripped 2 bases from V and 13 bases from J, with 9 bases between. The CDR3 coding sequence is TGTGCCAGCAGTTTAATCGACTCTCCCCTCCACTTT. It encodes CASSLIDSPLHF.

CDR3 in DNA: TGTGCCAGCAGCTTAATTTTTGCCTACAATGAGCAGTTCTTC. It yields the protein CASSLIFAYNEQFF. The V gene is TRBV11-1, the J gene TRBJ2-1; D remains ambiguous. The CDR3 loop spans 14 amino acids. The germline V and J ends were trimmed by 2 bases and 2 bases, with 7 bases remaining between them. Germline loops: CDR1 SGHAT, CDR2 FQDESV (reference sequence).

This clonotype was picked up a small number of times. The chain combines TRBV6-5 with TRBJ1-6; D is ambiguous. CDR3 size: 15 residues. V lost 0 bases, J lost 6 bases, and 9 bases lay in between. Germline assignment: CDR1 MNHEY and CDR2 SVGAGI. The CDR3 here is CASSYSGTTNSPLHF. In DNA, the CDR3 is TGTGCCAGCAGTTACTCGGGTACTACTAATTCACCCCTCCACTTT.

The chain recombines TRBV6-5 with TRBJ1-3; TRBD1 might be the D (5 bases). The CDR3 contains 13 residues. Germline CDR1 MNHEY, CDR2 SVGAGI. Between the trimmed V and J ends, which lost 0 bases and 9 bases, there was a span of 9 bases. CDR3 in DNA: TGTGCCAGCAGTTACTCGGCCCAGGGCACCATATATTTT. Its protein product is CASSYSAQGTIYF.

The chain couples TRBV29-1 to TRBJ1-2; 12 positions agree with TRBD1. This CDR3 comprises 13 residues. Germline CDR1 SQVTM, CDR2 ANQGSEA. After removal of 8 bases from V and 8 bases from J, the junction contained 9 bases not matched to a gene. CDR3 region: CSSPGQGAGGYTF. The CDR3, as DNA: TGCAGCTCCCCGGGACAGGGGGCCGGGGGCTACACCTTC.

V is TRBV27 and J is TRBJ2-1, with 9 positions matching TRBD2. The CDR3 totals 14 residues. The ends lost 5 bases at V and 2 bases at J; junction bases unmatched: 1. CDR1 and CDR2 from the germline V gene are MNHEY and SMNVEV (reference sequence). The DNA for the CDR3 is TGTGCCAGCAGTGTAGCGGGAGCCTACAATGAGCAGTTCTTC. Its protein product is CASSVAGAYNEQFF.